Shown below are 11 T cell receptor beta chains from a single sample sequenced in a study of cytomegalovirus exposure and HLA in healthy donors. PCR primers comprised 60 Vbeta and 13 Jbeta primers. The repertoire was sequenced with immunoSEQ multiplex PCR; TCRdb's copy has only in-frame clones and lacks some. The repertoire has roughly 100,000 clones, around four fifths of them found once; the top ten carry about 9.1%. The sample consisted of PBMCs. These receptor sequences come from a woman aged 40-49 years in good health and CMV-seropositive.

V is TRBV11-2 and J is TRBJ1-2; TRBD1 matches at 11 bases. The germline V gene encodes CDR1 SGHAT and CDR2 FQNNGV. The CDR3 is 15 residues long. Trimming at V came to 3 bases and at J to 4 bases, leaving 4 bases not matched to a gene. The CDR3 region is CASSFGTGGGYGYTF. The DNA of the CDR3 is TGTGCCAGCAGCTTCGGGACAGGGGGGGGCTATGGCTACACCTTC.

The gene calls are TRBV28 and TRBJ1-1; D is unresolved. In germline, CDR1 is MDHEN, CDR2 SYDVKM. V lost 2 bases and J lost 6, with 19 bases in between. CDR3 length equals 16 residues. DNA of the CDR3: TGTGCCAGCAGTTTACCTGCCGACCCCGTTGCGGCTGAAGCTTTCTTT. Amino acid sequence: CASSLPADPVAAEAFF.

The chain carries TRBV5-1 and TRBJ1-2; D unclear. CDR3 length: 12 amino acids. CDR1 and CDR2 (germline): SGHRS, YFSETQ. V dropped 4 bases and J dropped 3 bases, with 7 bases sitting between them. The CDR3 region has the DNA TGCGCCAGCAGCCAGGATGACTATGGCTACACCTTC. Its protein product is CASSQDDYGYTF.

The chain carries TRBV6-5 and TRBJ2-1, with TRBD1 matching 9 bases. Per the germline V gene, CDR1 is MNHEY and CDR2 is SVGAGI. The CDR3 is 13 residues long. V was pared by 4 bases and J by 8 bases, with 3 bases of the junction left unmatched. The CDR3 sequence: CASSSWDRDEQFF. The CDR3, as DNA: TGTGCCAGCAGTTCTTGGGACAGGGATGAGCAGTTCTTC.

CDR3 nucleotide sequence: TGCGCCAGCAGCCAAGTCCTAGCGGGAGTGGTTCGTAACATTCAGTACTTC. As protein: CASSQVLAGVVRNIQYF. This chain joins TRBV4-1 and TRBJ2-4; 10 nucleotides match TRBD2. CDR1 and CDR2 (germline): MGHRA, YSYEKL. The junction had 10 bases not matched to a gene; V was cut back by 1 base and J by 7 bases. The CDR3 runs 17 residues.

The chain is built from TRBV2 and TRBJ2-7; 11 bases line up with TRBD1. The ends lost 4 bases at V and 4 bases at J; junction bases unmatched: 6. Germline CDR1 reads SNHLY; CDR2 reads FYNNEI. This CDR3 has 15 amino acids. The CDR3 nucleotides are TGTGCCAGCAGTGGTACGGGACAGGGGGTGTACGAGCAGTACTTC. This codes for CASSGTGQGVYEQYF.

The chain carries TRBV7-3 and TRBJ2-2, with a tentative D call TRBD1 (6 bases). The CDR3 has 14 residues. Trimming pared 0 bases from V and 6 bases from J, leaving 8 bases between. The V gene's germline CDR1 is SGHTA and CDR2 FQGTGA. CDR3 nucleotide sequence: TGTGCCAGCAGCTTAACTCCAGGGGCCGGGGAGCTGTTTTTT. This codes for CASSLTPGAGELFF.

V and J are TRBV28 and TRBJ2-7, with 9 bases that match TRBD1. Per the germline V gene, CDR1 is MDHEN and CDR2 is SYDVKM. Losses at the gene ends were 2 bases for V and 5 bases for J; bases not matched to a gene: 10. The CDR3 runs 16 residues. CDR3 bases: TGTGCCAGCAGTTTAGTGGGTCGGACAGGGGTGGACGAGCAGTACTTC. It encodes CASSLVGRTGVDEQYF. Complete variable domain (other parts from reference TRBV28 and TRBJ2-7): DVKVTQSSRYLVKRTGEKVFLECVQDMDHENMFWYRQDPGLGLRLIYFSYDVKMKEKGDIPEGYSVSREKKERFSLILESASTNQTSMYLCASSLVGRTGVDEQYFGPGTRLTVT.

The genes are TRBV28 and TRBJ2-1; 13 positions agree with TRBD2. The CDR3 is 19 amino acids. With V trimmed by 4 bases and J by 8 bases, 17 bases remained unmatched. Per germline, CDR1 MDHEN and CDR2 SYDVKM. The CDR3 protein is CASSSNPSGLAGARDEQFF. In DNA, the CDR3 is TGTGCCAGCAGTTCCAACCCCTCTGGACTAGCGGGGGCCAGGGATGAGCAGTTCTTC.

This sequence joins TRBV5-1 and TRBJ1-3; D possibly corresponds to TRBD1 (5 bases). Germline loops: CDR1 SGHRS, CDR2 YFSETQ. The germline V and J ends were trimmed by 0 bases and 3 bases, with 10 bases remaining between them. This CDR3 is built from 15 residues. Here the CDR3 DNA reads TGCGCCAGCAGCTTGGATTGGGGGGTTGGAAACACCATATATTTT. Translation gives CASSLDWGVGNTIYF.

This clone was seen once. A read error may produce the germline difference seen at one junction end. V and J are TRBV6-1 and TRBJ1-5; the D is unclear. CDR1 is MNHNS and CDR2 is SASEGT in the germline V gene. The CDR3 runs to 14 residues. The CDR3 nucleotides read TGTGCCAGCAGGGAAGGTTATAGCAATCAGCCCCAGCATTTT. This gives the protein CASREGYSNQPQHF.